The present entry profiles one TCR beta chain with its context. Its matching antigen is unknown. The data originate from a study of T cell responses to AZD1222 COVID-19 vaccine. Regarding the study as a whole: Seropositive status at baseline applied to only five to seven AZD1222 recipients. Unmutated regions of variants are reportedly targeted by nearly half of spike-specific TCRs.

Trimming removed 0 bases from V and 7 bases from J, with 13 bases in between. Germline lookup yields CDR1 SEHNR and CDR2 FQNEAQ (reference sequence). The CDR3 loop spans 14 amino acids. Repertoires were generated with immunoSEQ multiplex PCR, while TCRdb's copy carries only in-frame clones and drops some. The sample comprises about 190,000 clones, 80% to 90% of which are singletons, and roughly 6.9% rests with the top ten. The input for sequencing was peripheral blood, taken on day 0 of AZD1222 vaccination. This clonotype was obtained from an adult in good health. The rearrangement uses TRBV7-9 and TRBJ2-7; D unclear. The CDR3 loop reads CASSLAHDDGEQYV. The CDR3 DNA follows: TGTGCCAGCAGCTTAGCTCACGACGACGGGGAGCAGTACGTC.